This T cell receptor (beta chain) derives from a study of T-cell reconstitution after alpha-beta-depleted transplantation in children. TCRbeta library construction was performed incorporating unique molecular identifiers. TCRdb called the PCR reads again in MiXCR, with one record for every CDR3 protein. The sample records about 27,000 distinct CDR3 sequences, about 18% being singletons. This clonotype was detected many times. Antigen unknown. The study's findings and limits: T-cell counts and diversity at one year post-transplant came mainly from newly produced T cells. Reportedly, roughly two months post-transplant, alpha-beta T cells arose from several hundred expanded graft clones. Some patients showed high day-60 TCRbeta diversity, which derived from surviving recipient T cells and thymic progenitors.

V dropped 0 bases and J dropped 7; count of bases not matched to a gene: 5. This CDR3 spans 15 amino acids. Germline CDR1 LGHNA, CDR2 YNFKEQ. The chain is built from TRBV4-2 and TRBJ2-1; 8 nucleotides agree with TRBD1. This TCR was recovered from a male patient aged 2 to 10 who had a stem cell transplant for acute lymphoblastic leukemia, so the T cells may come from the graft donor. This specimen consisted of PBMCs, mostly from graft donor cells, obtained 60 days after TCRalphabeta/CD19-depleted stem cell transplant. The CDR3 sequence: CASSQDFTGGNEQFF. The CDR3 region has the DNA TGTGCCAGCAGCCAAGATTTCACAGGGGGTAATGAGCAGTTCTTC.